The clone carrying this T cell receptor (beta chain) has more than one count but fewer than ten. What it recognizes is unknown. The data are from a study of cytomegalovirus exposure and HLA in healthy donors. Study details: A subsequent analysis reported that the 120 validation repertoires were produced on the same platform that had also been used for the approximately 710 first-cohort repertoires. Findings and limits, study-wide: As was reported, the classifier diagnosed cytomegalovirus status with high specificity and sensitivity.

The repertoire was sequenced with immunoSEQ multiplex PCR; TCRdb's copy has only in-frame clones and lacks some. The data show tens of thousands of clones, under 96% seen once. The CDR3 extends over 11 amino acids. Per the germline V gene, CDR1 is ENHRY and CDR2 is SYGVKD. Trimming took 5 bases from V and 3 from J, leaving 5 bases between them. The sequencing input was PBMCs. This clonotype was obtained from a woman younger than 30 in good health and CMV-seropositive. The chain employs TRBV10-3 and TRBJ2-7; the D is unclear. The CDR3 DNA is TGTGCCATCAGTAGTAGCTACGAGCAGTACTTC. The encoded protein is CAISSSYEQYF.